The TCR beta chain under discussion was sequenced for a study of spatial heterogeneity in lung cancer. Comments on this clonotype: An end of the junction does not agree with germline; a read error may underlie this.

TCRdb re-derived calls from the 5' RACE reads in MiXCR, one entry per CDR3 protein. The sample yields some 21,000 distinct CDR3 sequences, around 4.3% seen once. Time point here: sample taken at primary tumor resection. Approximately 70 TRACERx patients with early, untreated non-small cell lung cancer donated samples. Unsorted tumor, nontumor lung tissue or cryopreserved PBMC supplied the whole RNA. The CDR3 has 15 residues. Germline CDR1 LGHNA, CDR2 YSLEER. The chain joins TRBV4-3 to TRBJ2-7; 7 nucleotides agree with TRBD2. The receptor comes from a male donor with early-stage non-small cell lung cancer. The sequencing here drew on PBMCs, taken at surgery. CDR3 in amino acids: CASSQDQRGSYKQYF. The CDR3 DNA follows: TGCGCCAGCAGCCAAGATCAGCGGGGCTCCTACAAGCAGTACTTC.